Shown below are 31 T cell receptor beta chains from a single sample sequenced in a study of T-cell memory formation after mild COVID-19. TCRdb re-derived calls from the 5' RACE reads in MiXCR, one entry per CDR3 protein. The table shows roughly 150,000 distinct CDR3 sequences, with roughly 13% occurring only once. Sequences were obtained from PBMCs or a T cell subset sorted from them (not recorded which). Receptors were obtained from a man aged 18 to 29 who had mild COVID-19 (a few samples of this study predate the infection). Cell type and time point are not known.

This clonotype was observed a few times. The J gene is TRBJ1-2, the V gene TRBV29-1; possibly TRBD1 for D (6 bases). Trimming removed 3 bases at V and 2 bases at J, with 13 bases between. Germline V gene data show CDR1 as SQVTM and CDR2 as ANQGSEA. The CDR3 loop spans 14 amino acids. DNA of the CDR3: TGCAGCGTTGAGTCAGGGGCGGAGAACTATGGCTACACCTTC. Amino acids: CSVESGAENYGYTF.

The rearrangement links TRBV6-5 to TRBJ2-1; 9 positions agree with TRBD2. This CDR3 region has 14 residues. V lost 7 bases, J lost 13 bases, and 14 bases stayed unmatched. Germline-derived CDR1 and CDR2 are MNHEY and SVGAGI. The DNA of the CDR3 is TGTGCCAGCACCAACAGCGGGGGGCACCGGAGACAGTTCTTC. This codes for CASTNSGGHRRQFF.

The chain links TRBV6-5 to TRBJ2-7; D unresolved. CDR3 length: 14 amino acids. The V gene's germline CDR1 is MNHEY and CDR2 SVGAGI. The V and J ends lost 6 bases and 6 bases respectively, with 18 bases between them. The CDR3 DNA reads TGTGCCAGCAGAGAGGATTTCTCCCCTCTCGAGCAGTACTTC. Protein sequence: CASREDFSPLEQYF.

The chain carries TRBV5-1 and TRBJ2-1; 9 bases fit TRBD2. The junction had 3 bases not matched to a gene; V was cut back by 6 bases and J by 5 bases. CDR1 SGHRS and CDR2 YFSETQ come from the germline V gene. CDR3 length: 13 residues. DNA for the CDR3: TGCGCCAGCACCCTAGCGGGGAACAATGAGCAGTTCTTC. This encodes CASTLAGNNEQFF.

In this sample, this clonotype turned up a few times. This chain joins TRBV12-3 or TRBV12-4 and TRBJ1-1, with D tentatively TRBD1 (5 bases). Trimming shortened V by 10 bases and J by 7 bases, and 13 bases separated the two germline ends. CDR3 length: 11 residues. The CDR3 loop is CANQKRGEAFF. The CDR3 coding sequence is TGTGCCAACCAGAAAAGGGGTGAAGCTTTCTTT.

The J gene is TRBJ1-1, the V gene TRBV12-3 or TRBV12-4, with 8 bases matching TRBD1. V lost 5 bases, J lost 11 bases, and 10 bases stayed unmatched. The CDR3 length is 13 residues. The DNA of the CDR3 is TGTGCCAGCAGTACCGGACAGGGTAAAGGGGCTTTCTTT. Protein: CASSTGQGKGAFF.

This rearrangement joins TRBV12-3 or TRBV12-4 to TRBJ1-4, with a tentative D call TRBD1 (5 bases). The CDR3 contains 15 residues. Trimming took off 6 bases at V and 7 bases at J, with 18 bases between the two ends. As DNA, the CDR3 is TGTGCCAGCAGGACAACACAGGCGTTAATTGAAAAACTGTTTTTT. It codes for CASRTTQALIEKLFF.

This clonotype was detected only a few times. The CDR3 loop reads CASSRPYEQYF. In DNA form, the CDR3 reads TGTGCCAGCAGCCGGCCCTACGAGCAGTACTTC. This sequence joins TRBV6-2 or TRBV6-3 and TRBJ2-7; D is ambiguous. This CDR3 has 11 amino acids. Trimming shortened V by 6 bases and J by 2 bases, and 5 bases separated the two germline ends. CDR1 MNHEY and CDR2 SVGEGT come from the germline V gene.

V and J are TRBV2 and TRBJ2-4; tentative D call: TRBD2 (6 bases). V gave up 11 bases and J gave up 0 bases, with 17 bases separating them. Germline V gene data show CDR1 as SNHLY and CDR2 as FYNNEI. The CDR3 contains 15 residues. The DNA of the CDR3 is TGTGCCGTACAACCGGGACTTGGAGCCAAAAACATTCAGTACTTC. Translation: CAVQPGLGAKNIQYF.

With regard to this clonotype: A read error is possible here, since a much larger clone lies one base away. The gene calls are TRBV12-3 or TRBV12-4 and TRBJ2-2; D gene uncertain. This CDR3 spans 13 amino acids. V shed 2 bases and J shed 6 bases, with 7 bases lying between them. The CDR3 here is CASSLSRSGELFF. The CDR3 nucleotides are TGTGCCAGCAGTTTAAGCCGGTCCGGGGAGCTGTTTTTT.

The gene calls are TRBV5-1 and TRBJ2-5; D is perhaps TRBD1 or TRBD2 (5 bases each). The germline V gene encodes CDR1 SGHRS and CDR2 YFSETQ. Trimming pared 2 bases from V and 5 bases from J, leaving 13 bases between. The CDR3 is 14 amino acids. CDR3 amino acids: CASSLGTPPETQYF. CDR3 sequence (DNA): TGCGCCAGCAGCTTAGGGACCCCCCCTGAGACCCAGTACTTC.

This clonotype has at least ten counts. The chain joins TRBV5-1 to TRBJ2-1, with no clear D. The germline V and J ends were trimmed by 2 bases and 7 bases, with 13 bases remaining between them. The CDR3 is made up of 14 amino acids. CDR1 and CDR2 from the germline V gene are SGHRS and YFSETQ. This CDR3 is CASSLRQAKNEQFF. The CDR3 DNA reads as TGCGCCAGCAGCTTACGGCAGGCCAAGAATGAGCAGTTCTTC.

The chain links TRBV20-1 to TRBJ2-2, with a weak D call TRBD1 (6 bases). CDR1 DFQATT and CDR2 SNEGSKA come from the germline V gene (reference sequence). The ends were cut back, 1 base at V and 3 bases at J, with 12 bases in the middle. CDR3 size: 15 residues. The CDR3: CSARVAGVDTGELFF. The CDR3 DNA is TGCAGTGCTAGAGTGGCAGGGGTAGACACCGGGGAGCTGTTTTTT.

The rearrangement links TRBV4-3 to TRBJ1-2; a possible D gene is TRBD1 (5 bases). Trimming took 1 base from V and 1 from J, leaving 10 bases between them. This CDR3 has 15 amino acids. Germline CDR1 LGHNA, CDR2 YSLEER. For the CDR3, the DNA is TGCGCCAGCAGCCAAGGTCTGGGACTTAACTATGGCTACACCTTC. Its protein product is CASSQGLGLNYGYTF.

This clonotype has more than one count but fewer than ten. The chain has TRBV5-1 and TRBJ2-1, with 10 bases lining up with TRBD2. This CDR3 contains 15 residues. V shed 2 bases, J shed 10 bases, and the junction held 9 bases outside the gene matches. Germline loops: CDR1 SGHRS, CDR2 YFSETQ. The CDR3 region is CASSLQAGGSREQFF. In DNA, the CDR3 is TGCGCCAGCAGCTTACAAGCGGGGGGGAGTAGGGAGCAGTTCTTC. Complete variable domain (other parts from reference TRBV5-1 and TRBJ2-1): KAGVTQTPRYLIKTRGQQVTLSCSPISGHRSVSWYQQTPGQGLQFLFEYFSETQRNKGNFPGRFSGRQFSNSRSEMNVSTLELGDSALYLCASSLQAGGSREQFFGPGTRLTVL.

This clonotype appeared many times. The CDR3 nucleotides are TGCAGCGGCGGGTTACAGGGGGACGAGACCCAGTACTTC. Amino acids: CSGGLQGDETQYF. The chain combines TRBV29-1 with TRBJ2-5; TRBD1 aligns across 8 bases. The germline gives CDR1 SQVTM, CDR2 ANQGSEA. The ends lost 7 bases at V and 5 bases at J; junction bases unmatched: 9. The CDR3 totals 13 residues.

Only a few counts were recorded for this clonotype. The chain is built from TRBV20-1 and TRBJ1-5; 7 bases map to TRBD1. The CDR3 covers 16 residues. V was pared by 1 base and J by 7 bases, with 13 bases of the junction left unmatched. From germline, CDR1 is DFQATT and CDR2 SNEGSKA (reference sequence). This CDR3 reads CSARGGAQGRGQPQHF. In DNA, the CDR3 is TGCAGTGCTAGAGGAGGGGCACAGGGGAGAGGGCAGCCCCAGCATTTT.

The chain uses TRBV4-3 and TRBJ1-5; D uncertain. V was shortened by 1 base and J by 0 bases, with 7 bases between the two germline ends. Per the germline V gene, CDR1 is LGHNA and CDR2 is YSLEER. This CDR3 contains 15 residues. CDR3 loop: CASSQGRSSNQPQHF. The CDR3 DNA reads TGCGCCAGCAGCCAAGGCAGGTCTAGCAATCAGCCCCAGCATTTT.

The V call is TRBV6-2 or TRBV6-3, the J call TRBJ2-7; a weak D match, TRBD1 (6 bases). Trimming shortened V by 7 bases and J by 0 bases, and 22 bases separated the two germline ends. The germline V gene has CDR1 MNHEY and CDR2 SVGEGT. The CDR3 runs 17 residues. The CDR3 here is CASNSIPGHKPSYEQYV. The CDR3 DNA follows: TGTGCCAGCAACTCAATCCCGGGACATAAGCCCTCCTACGAGCAGTACGTC.

There are a few counts of this clonotype. The genes are TRBV7-3 and TRBJ2-1; 8 bases agree with TRBD2. The trim removed 1 base at V and 4 bases at J, leaving 3 bases unmatched. The CDR3 is made up of 15 amino acids. Germline-derived CDR1 and CDR2 are SGHTA and FQGTGA. CDR3 bases: TGTGCCAGCAGCTTAAGCGGGGGGAAATACAATGAGCAGTTCTTC. It encodes CASSLSGGKYNEQFF.

This clonotype has a count of ten or more. The V call is TRBV5-1, the J call TRBJ2-5; TRBD1 matches 9 bases. Looked up from germline, CDR1 is SGHRS and CDR2 is YFSETQ. The junction had 3 bases not matched to a gene; V was cut back by 4 bases and J by 2 bases. CDR3 length equals 14 residues. The CDR3 loop reads CASSLGTGQETQYF. The CDR3 nucleotides read TGCGCCAGCAGCCTCGGGACAGGGCAAGAGACCCAGTACTTC.

The chain carries TRBV24-1 and TRBJ2-3; TRBD1 aligns across 7 bases. The length of the CDR3 is 14 residues. Germline trimming cut 5 bases from V and 2 bases from J; bases unmatched to any gene: 3. Germline lookup yields CDR1 KGHDR and CDR2 SFDVKD. DNA for the CDR3: TGTGCCACCAGTGCGGGACAGTTCACAGATACGCAGTATTTT. Translation gives CATSAGQFTDTQYF.

The gene calls are TRBV7-3 and TRBJ2-2, with TRBD2 matching over 9 bases. The germline gives CDR1 SGHTA, CDR2 FQGTGA. This CDR3 comprises 16 residues. The trim removed 5 bases at V and 5 bases at J, leaving 9 bases unmatched. DNA for the CDR3: TGTGCCAGCAGCGTCAATGGCGGGGGGGCTACCGGGGAGCTGTTTTTT. Translated, it gives CASSVNGGGATGELFF.

J is TRBJ2-7 and V is TRBV20-1, with 7 bases lining up with TRBD1. With 6 bases clipped from V and 2 bases from J, the junction kept 7 bases outside the gene matches. This CDR3 is built from 13 residues. CDR1 DFQATT and CDR2 SNEGSKA come from the germline V gene (reference sequence). Here the CDR3 reads CSATDRATYEQYV. CDR3 in DNA: TGCAGTGCAACCGACAGGGCCACCTACGAGCAGTACGTC.

Only a few counts were recorded for this clonotype. This chain links TRBV2 with TRBJ2-3; D is unclear. Germline V gives CDR1 SNHLY, CDR2 FYNNEI. Trimming shortened V by 1 base and J by 0 bases, and 2 bases separated the two germline ends. CDR3 length: 13 residues. CDR3 nucleotide sequence: TGTGCCAGCAGTGAAGTGAGCACAGATACGCAGTATTTT. It encodes CASSEVSTDTQYF.

J is TRBJ1-6 and V is TRBV7-3, with D uncertain. V was cut by 2 bases and J by 7 bases, with 6 bases left in between. Germline V gene data show CDR1 as SGHTA and CDR2 as FQGTGA. CDR3 size: 13 residues. CDR3 amino acids: CASSLELNSPLHF. In nucleotides, the CDR3 is TGTGCCAGCAGCTTAGAGTTAAATTCACCCCTCCACTTT. The whole variable domain, remainder taken from reference TRBV7-3 and TRBJ1-6, is GAGVSQTPSNKVTEKGKYVELRCDPISGHTALYWYRQSLGQGPEFLIYFQGTGAADDSGLPNDRFFAVRPEGSVSTLKIQRTERGDSAVYLCASSLELNSPLHFGNGTRLTVT.

The chain recombines TRBV5-1 with TRBJ2-1, with 9 bases lining up with TRBD2. This CDR3 comprises 15 residues. Trimming took 0 bases from V and 6 from J; bases not matched to a gene: 4. The V gene's germline CDR1 is SGHRS and CDR2 YFSETQ. Here the CDR3 DNA reads TGCGCCAGCAGCTTGGGTGGGACTAGCCGCAATGAGCAGTTCTTC. This sequence encodes CASSLGGTSRNEQFF.

A few counts support this clonotype. The V gene is TRBV4-3, the J gene TRBJ2-3; D not certain. CDR1 and CDR2 (germline): LGHNA, YSLEER. V lost 3 bases and J lost 2, with 15 bases in between. This CDR3 region has 16 residues. CDR3 bases: TGCGCCAGCAGCCAGGCCTTTAGGGCTCCCACAGATACGCAGTATTTT. Protein product: CASSQAFRAPTDTQYF.

The chain recombines TRBV2 with TRBJ1-6; 11 bases agree with TRBD1. Germline V gives CDR1 SNHLY, CDR2 FYNNEI. The CDR3 is 17 residues long. V was pared by 4 bases and J by 9 bases, with 11 bases of the junction left unmatched. The CDR3 loop is CASSGFRTGGEFSPLHF. The CDR3 coding sequence is TGTGCCAGCAGTGGGTTCCGGACAGGGGGCGAATTTTCACCCCTCCACTTT.

This clonotype turned up a few times. The gene calls are TRBV18 and TRBJ2-5; D unresolved. Trimming cost V 1 base and J 2 bases, with 5 bases left between them. This CDR3 comprises 13 residues. Germline assignment: CDR1 KGHSH and CDR2 LQKENI. This CDR3 is CASSPQFQETQYF. For the CDR3, the DNA is TGTGCCAGCTCACCACAGTTTCAAGAGACCCAGTACTTC.

This chain uses TRBV25-1 with TRBJ2-3; 9 positions match TRBD2. From germline, CDR1 is MGHDK and CDR2 SYGVNS. V gave up 4 bases and J gave up 4 bases; unmatched junction bases: 9. This CDR3 contains 16 residues. The CDR3 DNA reads TGTGCCAGCAGTGGTGTTGGCGGGGGGGAATCAGATACGCAGTATTTT. Translated, it gives CASSGVGGGESDTQYF.